The 12 T cell receptor beta chains below all came from one sample that was sequenced in a study of T cell repertoires in cytomegalovirus infection. A single record per CDR3 protein comes from TCRdb applying MiXCR to the reads. The top ten hold approximately 60% of the sample, which has about 220,000 distinct CDR3 sequences, 35% to 40% seen once. These receptors have no known antigen. Sequenced here: CD8+ T cells from cultured PBMCs, sampled from culture after CMV antigen stimulation. Every receptor here comes from a human donor in good health (CMV status not recorded). Some clones in this sample may be carry-over from other donors' samples.

The chain is built from TRBV6-6 and TRBJ2-1; no reliable D call. V lost 0 bases and J 4 bases, leaving 16 bases between the germline ends. The CDR3 contains 17 residues. CDR1 and CDR2 from the germline V gene are MNHNY and SVGAGI (reference sequence). The CDR3 sequence: CASSYSPGPHLYNEQFF. DNA for the CDR3: TGTGCCAGCAGTTACTCCCCTGGGCCTCACCTTTACAATGAGCAGTTCTTC.

The chain joins TRBV7-9 to TRBJ1-1; D is uncertain. The CDR3 has 11 residues. Germline values: CDR1 SEHNR, CDR2 FQNEAQ (reference sequence). Trimming pared 3 bases from V and 8 bases from J, leaving 7 bases between. The CDR3 bases are TGTGCCAGCAGCTTCATGCCCGAAGCTTTCTTT. Protein sequence: CASSFMPEAFF.

This clonotype was recorded a few times. CDR3 amino acids: CASSQMGRARQPNTGELFF. Written as DNA, the CDR3 is TGTGCCAGCAGCCAGATGGGAAGGGCCCGGCAACCGAACACCGGGGAGCTGTTTTTT. The chain is built from TRBV11-3 and TRBJ2-2; D is uncertain. Between the trimmed V and J ends, which lost 5 bases and 0 bases, there was a span of 22 bases. This CDR3 contains 19 residues. Germline assignment: CDR1 SGHNT and CDR2 YENEEA.

This chain uses TRBV7-9 with TRBJ2-7; 7 bases line up with TRBD2. This CDR3 is built from 14 residues. The V gene's germline CDR1 is SEHNR and CDR2 FQNEAQ (reference sequence). The junction had 7 bases not matched to a gene; V was cut back by 6 bases and J by 2 bases. The CDR3 reads CASRDGDYTYEQYF. The CDR3 nucleotides are TGTGCCAGCAGGGATGGGGACTACACCTACGAGCAGTACTTC.

With respect to this clonotype: One junction end disagrees with the germline gene, perhaps due to a read error. The chain joins TRBV7-6 to TRBJ2-7, with 9 bases that match TRBD1. CDR1 is SGHVS and CDR2 is FNYEAQ in the germline V gene. This CDR3 spans 16 amino acids. CDR3 nucleotides: TGTGCCAGCAGCCGGGACAGGGACCGTCTCTCCTACGAGAAGTACTTC. This encodes CASSRDRDRLSYEKYF.

The chain combines TRBV4-2 with TRBJ2-7; the D gene is possibly TRBD1 (6 bases). The germline V gene encodes CDR1 LGHNA and CDR2 YNFKEQ. The CDR3 extends over 15 amino acids. Trimming cost V 5 bases and J 4 bases, with 18 bases left between them. Here the CDR3 reads CASSVGAGEGYEQYF. CDR3 DNA sequence: TGTGCCAGCAGCGTGGGGGCAGGGGAAGGGTACGAGCAGTACTTC.

The chain's CDR3 is CASSFRTAPNTGELFF. Here the CDR3 DNA reads TGTGCCAGCAGCTTCCGGACTGCCCCGAACACCGGGGAGCTGTTTTTT. V gene TRBV5-5 combines with J gene TRBJ2-2; D perhaps matches TRBD2 (5 bases). The V gene lost 2 bases and the J gene lost 0 bases, with 11 bases spanning the gap. CDR1 SGHKS and CDR2 YYEKEE come from the germline V gene (reference sequence). The CDR3 runs 16 residues. Together with reference TRBV5-5 and TRBJ2-2, the CDR3 gives the full variable domain: DAGVTQSPTHLIKTRGQQVTLRCSPISGHKSVSWYQQVLGQGPQFIFQYYEKEERGRGNFPDRFSARQFPNYSSELNVNALLLGDSALYLCASSFRTAPNTGELFFGEGSRLTVL.

The J gene is TRBJ2-7, the V gene TRBV3-1; 9 nucleotides agree with TRBD1. Germline values: CDR1 LGHDT, CDR2 YNNKEL (reference sequence). The CDR3 runs 14 residues. V gave up 4 bases and J gave up 4 bases; unmatched junction bases: 5. The DNA of the CDR3 is TGTGCCAGCAGCCGGGACAGGGCAAAATACGAGCAGTACTTC. Translated: CASSRDRAKYEQYF.

This clonotype showed up just once. The chain has TRBV7-9 and TRBJ2-5; D is unclear. CDR1 and CDR2 (germline): SEHNR, FQNEAQ (reference sequence). Trimming shortened V by 2 bases and J by 9 bases, and 16 bases separated the two germline ends. CDR3 length: 14 amino acids. In nucleotides, the CDR3 is TGTGCCAGCAGCTTACCCCGGGTCCAACGGGCCCAGTACTTC. Protein: CASSLPRVQRAQYF.

As to this clonotype: One end of the junction does not line up with germline, which may come from a read error. The chain couples TRBV6-2 or TRBV6-3 to TRBJ1-3; D is unresolved. The length of the CDR3 is 15 residues. Germline V gene sequence: CDR1 MNHEY, CDR2 SVGEGT. The CDR3 DNA sequence: TGTGCCAGCAGTTATTCCCGGACTTCTGGAAACACTATATATTTT. Translated, it gives CASSYSRTSGNTIYF.

The chain carries TRBV6-1 and TRBJ1-2, with D perhaps TRBD1 (6 bases). CDR3 size: 13 residues. Trimming shortened V by 5 bases and J by 4 bases, and 11 bases separated the two germline ends. Germline-derived CDR1 and CDR2 are MNHNS and SASEGT. The DNA for the CDR3 is TGTGCCAGCAGTTCCGGGGGGGCCTATGGCTACACCTTC. Translating it yields CASSSGGAYGYTF.

The chain has TRBV6-5 and TRBJ2-7; D remains unclear. V lost 6 bases to trimming and J lost 0 bases, with 6 bases between them. Per germline, CDR1 MNHEY and CDR2 SVGAGI. The CDR3 covers 12 residues. DNA for the CDR3: TGTGCCAGCAGATCGGGCTCCTACGAGCAGTACTTC. It yields the protein CASRSGSYEQYF.